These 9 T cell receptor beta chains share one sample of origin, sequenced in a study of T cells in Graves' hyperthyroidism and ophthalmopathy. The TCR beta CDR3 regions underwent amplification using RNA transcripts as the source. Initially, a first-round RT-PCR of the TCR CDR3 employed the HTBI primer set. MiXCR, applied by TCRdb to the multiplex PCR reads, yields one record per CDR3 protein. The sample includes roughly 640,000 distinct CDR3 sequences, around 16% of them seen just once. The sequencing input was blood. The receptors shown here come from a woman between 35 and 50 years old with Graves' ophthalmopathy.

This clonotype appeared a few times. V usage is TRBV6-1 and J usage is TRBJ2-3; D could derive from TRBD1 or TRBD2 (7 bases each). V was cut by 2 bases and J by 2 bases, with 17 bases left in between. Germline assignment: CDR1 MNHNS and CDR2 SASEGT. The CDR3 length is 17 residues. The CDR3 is CASSERPGGGPTDTQYF. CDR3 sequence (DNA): TGTGCCAGCAGTGAACGCCCAGGGGGGGGGCCCACAGATACGCAGTATTTT.

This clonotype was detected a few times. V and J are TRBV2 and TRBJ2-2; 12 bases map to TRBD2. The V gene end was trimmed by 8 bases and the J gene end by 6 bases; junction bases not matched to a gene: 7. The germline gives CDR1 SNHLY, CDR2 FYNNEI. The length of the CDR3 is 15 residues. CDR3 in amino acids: CASSLGLAGSGELFF. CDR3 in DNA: TGTGCCAGCTCCCTCGGACTAGCGGGATCCGGGGAGCTGTTTTTT.

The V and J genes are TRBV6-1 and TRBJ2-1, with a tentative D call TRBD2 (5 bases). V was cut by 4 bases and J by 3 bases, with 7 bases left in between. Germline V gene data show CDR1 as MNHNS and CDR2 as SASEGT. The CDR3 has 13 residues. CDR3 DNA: TGTGCCAGCAGTGGACTAAACTACAATGAGCAGTTCTTC. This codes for CASSGLNYNEQFF.

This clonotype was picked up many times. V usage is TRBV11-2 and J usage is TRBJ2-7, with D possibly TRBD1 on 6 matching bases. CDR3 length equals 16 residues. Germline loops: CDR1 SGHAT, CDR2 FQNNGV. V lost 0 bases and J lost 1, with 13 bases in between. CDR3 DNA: TGTGCCAGCAGCTTAGAGGGGGCCAGGGGATCCTACGAGCAGTACTTC. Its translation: CASSLEGARGSYEQYF.

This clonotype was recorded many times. The CDR3: CASSVRGSRTNEKLFF. For the CDR3, the DNA is TGTGCCAGCAGTGTACGGGGATCTAGAACTAATGAAAAACTGTTTTTT. The chain has TRBV3-1 and TRBJ1-4; D not certain. This CDR3 region has 16 residues. Germline V gene lookup returns CDR1 LGHDT and CDR2 YNNKEL (reference sequence). The V gene lost 6 bases and the J gene lost 1 base, with 15 bases spanning the gap.

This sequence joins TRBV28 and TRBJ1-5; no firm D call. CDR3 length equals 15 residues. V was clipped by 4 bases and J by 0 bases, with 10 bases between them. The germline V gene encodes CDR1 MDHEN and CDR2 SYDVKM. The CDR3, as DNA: TGTGCCAGCAGTTCAGGAGCATATAGCAATCAGCCCCAGCATTTT. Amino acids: CASSSGAYSNQPQHF.

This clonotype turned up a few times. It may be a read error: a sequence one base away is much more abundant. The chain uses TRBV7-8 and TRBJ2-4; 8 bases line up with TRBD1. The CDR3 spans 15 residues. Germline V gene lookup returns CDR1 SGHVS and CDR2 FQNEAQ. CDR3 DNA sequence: TGTGCCAGCAGCTACACGAGTGGACAGGGAAACATTCAGTGCTTC. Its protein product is CASSYTSGQGNIQCF.

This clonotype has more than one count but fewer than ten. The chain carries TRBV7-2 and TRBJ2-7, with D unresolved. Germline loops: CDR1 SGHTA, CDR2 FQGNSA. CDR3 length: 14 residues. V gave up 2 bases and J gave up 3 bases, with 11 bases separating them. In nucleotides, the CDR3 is TGTGCCAGCAGCTTAACTGCTCCTATCTACGAGCAGTACTTC. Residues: CASSLTAPIYEQYF.

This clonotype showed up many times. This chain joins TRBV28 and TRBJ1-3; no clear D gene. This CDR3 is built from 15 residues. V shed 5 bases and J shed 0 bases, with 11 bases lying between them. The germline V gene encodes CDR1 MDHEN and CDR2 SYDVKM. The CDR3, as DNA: TGTGCCAGCAGTCCAACCCCCCTCTCTGGAAACACCATATATTTT. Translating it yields CASSPTPLSGNTIYF.